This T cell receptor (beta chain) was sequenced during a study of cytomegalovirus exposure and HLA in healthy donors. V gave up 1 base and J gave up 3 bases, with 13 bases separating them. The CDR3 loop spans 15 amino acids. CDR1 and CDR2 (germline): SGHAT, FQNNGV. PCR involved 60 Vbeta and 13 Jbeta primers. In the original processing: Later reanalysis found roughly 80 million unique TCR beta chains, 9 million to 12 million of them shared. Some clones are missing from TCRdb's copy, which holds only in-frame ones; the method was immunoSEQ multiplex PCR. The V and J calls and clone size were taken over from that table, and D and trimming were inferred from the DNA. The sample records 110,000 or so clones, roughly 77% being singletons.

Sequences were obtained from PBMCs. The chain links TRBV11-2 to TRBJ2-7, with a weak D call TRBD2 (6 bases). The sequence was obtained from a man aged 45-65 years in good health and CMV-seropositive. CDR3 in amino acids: CASSLVLGLDYEQYF. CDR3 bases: TGTGCCAGCAGCTTAGTCTTGGGACTGGACTACGAGCAGTACTTC.